This TCR beta chain was documented in a study of long-term antiretroviral therapy in people with HIV. This CDR3 has 12 residues. Trimming took off 2 bases at V and 7 bases at J, with 5 bases between the two ends. Germline assignment: CDR1 SGHAT and CDR2 FQNNGV. An immunoSEQ assay, version v3.0, was performed at survey level. Sequencing was performed with immunoSEQ multiplex PCR; in TCRdb, only in-frame clones are kept and a portion is missing. The sample lists around 30,000 clones, about 95% occurring once. Study-level points and caveats: Data on ART adherence, viral resistance or therapy changes were unavailable. HIV repertoires spanned narrower CDR3 length ranges than controls.

As to this clone: No antigen is known for it.

Sequencing was performed on unsorted PBMCs, taken about 6.6 years after starting antiretroviral therapy. The rearrangement uses TRBV11-2 and TRBJ2-2; weak D call: TRBD2 (5 bases). This clonotype originated in a man aged 25 to 40 with HIV. CDR3 loop: CASSLSGGELFF. In nucleotides, the CDR3 is TGTGCCAGCAGCTTAAGCGGCGGGGAGCTGTTTTTT.